This entry features one TCR beta chain sequence. The entry originates in a study of T cell changes during pregnancy in multiple sclerosis. Using immunoSEQ multiplex PCR, the repertoire was profiled, and TCRdb retains in-frame clones only, with some absent. This sample yields 100,000 or so clones, of which 85% to 95% are seen a single time; about 2% belongs to the top ten. The clonotype was recovered from a female donor with multiple sclerosis, enrolled in a pregnancy study. The material sequenced was peripheral blood, taken in the third trimester of pregnancy.

The CDR3: CASSLSGAGSQETQYF. In nucleotides, the CDR3 is TGTGCCAGCAGTTTATCGGGAGCGGGAAGCCAAGAGACCCAGTACTTC. V is TRBV28 and J is TRBJ2-5; the match to TRBD2 covers 7 bases. V lost 1 base and J lost 1; bases outside the gene matches: 6. This CDR3 spans 16 amino acids. Looked up from germline, CDR1 is MDHEN and CDR2 is SYDVKM.